The 21 T cell receptor beta chains listed next were all sequenced from one sample in a study of shared clonotypes between healthy human individuals. Here immunoSEQ multiplex PCR was the method, and the copy in TCRdb shows in-frame clones only, minus some. The sample contains some 660,000 clones, more than 70% of which appear only once. Input material: memory CD4+ T cells sorted from blood. Subset described: CD45RA-negative fraction. The source of these receptors is a young woman in good health.

The V call is TRBV5-1, the J call TRBJ1-4; TRBD1 matches at 8 bases. The V gene's germline CDR1 is SGHRS and CDR2 YFSETQ. The CDR3 consists of 17 residues. V was clipped by 3 bases and J by 2 bases; unmatched bases: 9. The CDR3 nucleotides read TGCGCCAGCAGCTCAGGCCAGGGGGCATGGACTAATGAAAAACTGTTTTTT. Amino acids: CASSSGQGAWTNEKLFF.

V gene TRBV4-1 combines with J gene TRBJ2-2; TRBD2 is a possible D gene (5 bases). Trimming removed 1 base from V and 1 base from J, with 16 bases in between. The V gene's germline CDR1 is MGHRA and CDR2 YSYEKL. The CDR3 has 18 residues. The CDR3 DNA is TGCGCCAGCAGCCAAGCGGATATTGGGAGCGAGAACACCGGGGAGCTGTTTTTT. Encoded protein: CASSQADIGSENTGELFF.

The J gene is TRBJ2-7, the V gene TRBV28, with 10 bases that match TRBD1. With 1 base clipped from V and 1 base from J, the junction kept 4 bases outside the gene matches. This CDR3 has 16 amino acids. In germline, CDR1 is MDHEN, CDR2 SYDVKM. The CDR3 DNA reads as TGTGCCAGCAGTTTATTTCCGGGACAGGGGTCCTACGAGCAGTACTTC. Protein product: CASSLFPGQGSYEQYF.

This clone was seen more than once but under ten times. The sample contains more than one DNA sequence encoding this CDR3. The rearrangement uses TRBV5-1 and TRBJ2-1; D uncertain. The V end was cut by 2 bases, the J end by 0 bases, with 9 bases between. Germline CDR1 reads SGHRS; CDR2 reads YFSETQ. This CDR3 is built from 15 residues. The CDR3, as DNA: TGCGCCAGCAGCTTAGACTCACACTCCTACAATGAGCAGTTCTTC. Encoded protein: CASSLDSHSYNEQFF.

This clone showed up just once. The chain is built from TRBV5-1 and TRBJ2-5; 9 bases fit TRBD1. This CDR3 has 16 residues. Germline V gene sequence: CDR1 SGHRS, CDR2 YFSETQ. V was pared by 4 bases and J by 5 bases, with 12 bases of the junction left unmatched. CDR3 residues: CASSLASGTGWETQYF. The CDR3 region has the DNA TGCGCCAGCAGCCTGGCCTCCGGGACAGGGTGGGAGACCCAGTACTTC. Full variable domain (outside the CDR3, taken from reference TRBV5-1 and TRBJ2-5): KAGVTQTPRYLIKTRGQQVTLSCSPISGHRSVSWYQQTPGQGLQFLFEYFSETQRNKGNFPGRFSGRQFSNSRSEMNVSTLELGDSALYLCASSLASGTGWETQYFGPGTRLLVL.

The chain joins TRBV30 to TRBJ1-1, with a possible D match to TRBD1 (6 bases). Deletions cut 4 bases from V and 0 bases from J, with 12 bases between. CDR3 length: 14 residues. Germline-derived CDR1 and CDR2 are GTSNPN and SVGIG (reference sequence). Written as DNA, the CDR3 is TGTGCCTGGATACGGGGGGCGTTGAACACTGAAGCTTTCTTT. Protein: CAWIRGALNTEAFF.

The chain is built from TRBV6-1 and TRBJ1-1; D remains unclear. V was shortened by 4 bases and J by 4 bases, with 16 bases between the two germline ends. Germline CDR1 MNHNS, CDR2 SASEGT. The CDR3 is 15 amino acids. The CDR3 loop reads CASSGYRRVSTEAFF. The CDR3 nucleotides are TGTGCCAGCAGTGGATACCGACGAGTCAGCACTGAAGCTTTCTTT.

The rearrangement uses TRBV7-7 and TRBJ2-3, with unresolved D. The CDR3 has 13 residues. V was trimmed by 1 base and J by 3 bases, leaving 5 bases between them. Germline CDR1 is SSHAT and CDR2 is FNYEAQ (reference sequence). The CDR3 spells CASSLERTDTQYF. As DNA, the CDR3 is TGTGCCAGCAGCTTAGAACGGACAGATACGCAGTATTTT.

The rearrangement joins TRBV19 to TRBJ1-2; D gene ambiguous. The CDR3 has 15 amino acids. The V and J ends lost 6 bases and 5 bases respectively, with 19 bases between them. Germline V gene sequence: CDR1 LNHDA, CDR2 SQIVND (reference sequence). The DNA for the CDR3 is TGTGCCAGTAGCGAGCTCCGGACCGCTTCTTATGGCTACACCTTC. Translation gives CASSELRTASYGYTF.

DNA for the CDR3: TGTGCCAGCAGCTTCCAAGCGGAGGGCCGGGGGCGGACCCAGTACTTC. Amino acid sequence: CASSFQAEGRGRTQYF. This chain links TRBV7-2 with TRBJ2-5; possibly TRBD1 or TRBD2 for D (6 bases each). Trimming pared 3 bases from V and 7 bases from J, leaving 21 bases between. The CDR3 runs to 16 residues. Germline V gene data show CDR1 as SGHTA and CDR2 as FQGNSA.

The CDR3 coding sequence is TGTGCCAGCAGCCAAGATGTGGGGACAGTGAACACTGAAGCTTTCTTT. It yields the protein CASSQDVGTVNTEAFF. The chain couples TRBV4-2 to TRBJ1-1; 7 positions match TRBD1. The V gene's germline CDR1 is LGHNA and CDR2 YNFKEQ. The V and J ends lost 0 bases and 0 bases, in that order; junction bases with no gene match: 4. The CDR3 consists of 16 residues.

This clone has a single count. The chain links TRBV19 to TRBJ2-7; 9 bases map to TRBD2. V lost 5 bases and J lost 3; bases outside the gene matches: 5. CDR3 length equals 14 residues. Germline CDR1 LNHDA, CDR2 SQIVND (reference sequence). CDR3 DNA: TGTGCCAGTAGTCGGGCTAGCGGGATCTACGAGCAGTACTTC. Translated: CASSRASGIYEQYF.

This clone was seen a single time. The chain links TRBV28 to TRBJ1-4; possible D gene TRBD1, 6 bases. This CDR3 comprises 13 residues. V shed 6 bases and J shed 5 bases, with 10 bases lying between them. Germline V gives CDR1 MDHEN, CDR2 SYDVKM. CDR3 in DNA: TGTGCCAGCAGACGACAGGAGAATGAAAAACTGTTTTTT. Protein sequence: CASRRQENEKLFF.

The gene calls are TRBV7-9 and TRBJ2-1; D is possibly TRBD2 (7 bases). The germline V and J ends were trimmed by 1 base and 9 bases, with 25 bases remaining between them. The CDR3 is 18 residues long. The germline V gene has CDR1 SEHNR and CDR2 FQNEAQ (reference sequence). The CDR3 region is CASSLGSGGGPSGVEQFF. CDR3 coding DNA: TGTGCCAGCAGCTTAGGTTCGGGGGGCGGCCCGTCCGGGGTTGAGCAGTTCTTC.

The rearrangement uses TRBV11-1 and TRBJ2-1; D may match TRBD1 or TRBD2 (5 bases each). There are 14 residues in the CDR3. In germline, CDR1 is SGHAT, CDR2 FQDESV (reference sequence). V lost 4 bases and J lost 5, with 12 bases in between. As DNA, the CDR3 is TGTGCCAGCAGCTACCGGGACGGAAACAATGAGCAGTTCTTC. This translates into CASSYRDGNNEQFF.

The chain uses TRBV7-9 and TRBJ2-5, with D possibly TRBD1 on 5 matching bases. CDR1 is SEHNR, CDR2 FQNEAQ, per germline (reference sequence). Trimming shortened V by 5 bases and J by 6 bases, and 7 bases separated the two germline ends. The CDR3 runs 11 residues. The CDR3 nucleotides are TGTGCCAGCAGCGCAGGGCAGACCCAGTACTTC. This encodes CASSAGQTQYF.

The gene calls are TRBV29-1 and TRBJ2-3; 10 bases line up with TRBD1. V lost 5 bases, J lost 1 base, and 3 bases stayed unmatched. Germline V gene data show CDR1 as SQVTM and CDR2 as ANQGSEA. The CDR3 sequence is 14 residues long. CDR3 loop: CSVTGTGGTDTQYF. The CDR3 DNA is TGCAGCGTTACCGGGACAGGGGGCACAGATACGCAGTATTTT.

CDR3 protein: CAWGGQGSQPQHF. As DNA, the CDR3 is TGTGCCTGGGGGGGACAGGGATCTCAGCCCCAGCATTTT. The chain recombines TRBV30 with TRBJ1-5, with 9 nucleotides matching TRBD1. The length of the CDR3 is 13 residues. With 5 bases clipped from V and 6 bases from J, the junction kept 5 bases outside the gene matches. Germline V gene data show CDR1 as GTSNPN and CDR2 as SVGIG (reference sequence).

This chain links TRBV5-1 with TRBJ2-3; the D gene is possibly TRBD2 (6 bases). This CDR3 contains 14 residues. V was clipped by 4 bases and J by 5 bases, with 14 bases between them. Germline V lookup: CDR1 SGHRS, CDR2 YFSETQ. The CDR3 is CASSPLAQGDTQYF. The DNA of the CDR3 is TGCGCCAGCAGCCCGCTAGCGCAGGGAGATACGCAGTATTTT. Full variable domain (outside the CDR3, taken from reference TRBV5-1 and TRBJ2-3): KAGVTQTPRYLIKTRGQQVTLSCSPISGHRSVSWYQQTPGQGLQFLFEYFSETQRNKGNFPGRFSGRQFSNSRSEMNVSTLELGDSALYLCASSPLAQGDTQYFGPGTRLTVL.

This chain connects TRBV9 to TRBJ2-1; 7 bases are shared with TRBD2. V was clipped by 3 bases and J by 4 bases; unmatched bases: 22. The CDR3 runs 20 residues. CDR1 and CDR2 (germline): SGDLS, YYNGEE. CDR3 sequence: CASSGSAGTSLLALYNEQFF. CDR3 coding DNA: TGTGCCAGCAGCGGCTCTGCCGGGACGTCTCTACTAGCGTTATACAATGAGCAGTTCTTC.

The chain employs TRBV19 and TRBJ2-7, with D possibly TRBD2 on 5 matching bases. Trimming stripped 1 base from V and 0 bases from J, with 7 bases between. This CDR3 is built from 14 residues. Germline V gives CDR1 LNHDA, CDR2 SQIVND (reference sequence). As DNA, the CDR3 is TGTGCCAGTAGTATAGGCGGGTACTCCTACGAGCAGTACTTC. This sequence encodes CASSIGGYSYEQYF.